The source of this T cell receptor beta chain is a study of T-cell reconstitution after alpha-beta-depleted transplantation in children. Findings of the study overall: Reported findings indicate that, about two months after transplant, alpha-beta T cells came from several hundred expanded clones, which were derived from non-depleted graft cells.

The V end was cut by 8 bases, the J end by 5 bases, with 15 bases between. The CDR3 is 14 residues long. CDR1 is MDHEN and CDR2 is SYDVKM in the germline V gene. Preparation of the TCRbeta library used unique molecular identifiers. MiXCR, applied by TCRdb to the PCR reads, yields one record per CDR3 protein. The sample comprises roughly 670,000 distinct CDR3 sequences, 10% to 15% of which are singletons, and approximately 0.8% rests with the top ten. A word on this clonotype: The antigen is undetermined.

This chain connects TRBV28 to TRBJ2-2; no firm D call. This receptor was taken from a girl aged 2 to 9 with congenital amegakaryocytic thrombocytopenia, due to receive a stem cell transplant. The sample was PBMCs, taken before TCRalphabeta/CD19-depleted stem cell transplant. Written as DNA, the CDR3 is TGTGCCAGCTGCCCGGAATCTGTGACCGGGGAGCTGTTTTTT. Residues: CASCPESVTGELFF.